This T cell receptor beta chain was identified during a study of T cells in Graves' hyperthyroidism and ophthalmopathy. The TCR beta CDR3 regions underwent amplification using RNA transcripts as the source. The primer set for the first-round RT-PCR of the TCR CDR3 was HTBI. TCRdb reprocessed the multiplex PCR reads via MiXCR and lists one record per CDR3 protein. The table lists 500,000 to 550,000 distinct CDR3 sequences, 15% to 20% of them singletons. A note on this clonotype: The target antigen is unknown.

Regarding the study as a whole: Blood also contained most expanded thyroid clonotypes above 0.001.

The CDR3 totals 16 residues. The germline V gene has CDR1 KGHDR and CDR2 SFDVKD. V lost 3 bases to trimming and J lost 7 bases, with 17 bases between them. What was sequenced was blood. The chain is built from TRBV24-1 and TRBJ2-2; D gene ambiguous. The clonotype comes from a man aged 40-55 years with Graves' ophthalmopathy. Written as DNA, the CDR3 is TGTGCCACCAGTGATAGAGAGTTTAAGAGAGTCGGGGAGCTGTTTTTT. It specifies CATSDREFKRVGELFF.